Below, 10 T cell receptor beta chains from the same sample are listed, as sequenced in a study of blood T cells in healthy people across ages. Primed by a sample-barcoded 5' primer and a J-beta primer mix, a second PCR proceeded for about 6 to 11 cycles. Each CDR3 protein is one row after TCRdb ran MiXCR on the 5' RACE reads. The table shows about 1.6 million distinct CDR3 sequences, with roughly a third occurring only once. The sequenced sample consisted of blood. The origin of the receptors is a young woman in good health.

This clonotype showed up just a few times. The chain recombines TRBV6-6 with TRBJ2-7; D may be TRBD2 (6 bases). V was pared by 2 bases and J by 3 bases, with 14 bases between. There are 15 residues in the CDR3. Germline assignment: CDR1 MNHNY and CDR2 SVGAGI (reference sequence). CDR3 bases: TGTGCCAGCAGTTACCTCGGACGCGGGGACTACGAGCAGTACTTC. It codes for CASSYLGRGDYEQYF.

This clonotype was picked up one time. The CDR3 region has the DNA TGTGCCAGCAGCTTAGCGGTGGGGCTTGAGGCCCAGTACTTC. Its translation is CASSLAVGLEAQYF. The gene calls are TRBV7-2 and TRBJ2-5, with D possibly matching TRBD1 (5 bases). CDR1 is SGHTA and CDR2 is FQGNSA in the germline V gene. V shed 0 bases and J shed 9 bases, with 14 bases lying between them. The CDR3 loop spans 14 amino acids.

In its sample, this clonotype was seen many times. The CDR3 sequence: CAISLRGTTYEQYF. The CDR3 region has the DNA TGTGCCATCAGTCTAAGGGGGACGACCTACGAGCAGTACTTC. The chain couples TRBV10-3 to TRBJ2-7, with D perhaps TRBD1 (6 bases). V dropped 5 bases and J dropped 2 bases, with 13 bases sitting between them. Per germline, CDR1 ENHRY and CDR2 SYGVKD. The CDR3 consists of 14 residues.

The CDR3 bases are TGCAGCGTTAGAATAAACAGGGCGAGGGAAGCTTTCTTT. Protein: CSVRINRAREAFF. The genes are TRBV29-1 and TRBJ1-1; tentatively, D is TRBD1 (6 bases). Trimming took 5 bases from V and 8 from J, leaving 18 bases between them. This CDR3 contains 13 residues. Per the germline V gene, CDR1 is SQVTM and CDR2 is ANQGSEA.

This chain connects TRBV5-6 to TRBJ1-1, with unresolved D. V shed 4 bases and J shed 6 bases, with 16 bases lying between them. Germline V gene lookup returns CDR1 SGHDT and CDR2 YYEEEE. CDR3 length: 14 amino acids. The chain's CDR3 is CASSTSGSTAEAFF. As DNA, the CDR3 is TGTGCCAGCAGCACCTCGGGTTCGACGGCTGAAGCTTTCTTT.

Note on this clonotype: One junction end disagrees with the germline gene, perhaps due to a read error. This chain links TRBV5-4 with TRBJ1-2; 8 positions match TRBD1. Germline V gene lookup returns CDR1 SGHNT and CDR2 YYREEE (reference sequence). The CDR3 contains 13 residues. This CDR3 is CAGSSATGEGYTF. For the CDR3, the DNA is TGTGCCGGCAGCTCCGCGACAGGGGAGGGCTACACCTTC.

This clonotype was picked up many times. The chain carries TRBV4-2 and TRBJ1-5; possibly TRBD1 for D (6 bases). Germline V gives CDR1 LGHNA, CDR2 YNFKEQ. The V gene lost 4 bases and the J gene lost 4 bases, with 14 bases spanning the gap. The CDR3 sequence is 15 residues long. The CDR3 here is CASSPGGAGNQPQHF. CDR3 nucleotides: TGTGCCAGCAGCCCGGGGGGGGCAGGGAATCAGCCCCAGCATTTT.

V is TRBV20-1 and J is TRBJ2-7; 16 bases align to TRBD2. Germline V gene data show CDR1 as DFQATT and CDR2 as SNEGSKA (reference sequence). CDR3 length equals 16 residues. V dropped 6 bases and J dropped 2; count of bases not matched to a gene: 7. In DNA form, the CDR3 reads TGCAGTGCGTCCGGGACTAGCGGGAGGGCTACCTACGAGCAGTACTTC. The encoded protein is CSASGTSGRATYEQYF.

CDR3 sequence (DNA): TGCAGTGCTAGAACAGGGAAAGGGTCCGATGAGCAGTTCTTC. Residues: CSARTGKGSDEQFF. V is TRBV20-1 and J is TRBJ2-1; a possible D gene is TRBD1 (6 bases). The CDR3 consists of 14 residues. Germline V gene lookup returns CDR1 DFQATT and CDR2 SNEGSKA (reference sequence). Trimming removed 2 bases at V and 8 bases at J, with 16 bases between.

This chain links TRBV7-6 with TRBJ2-1, with TRBD1 matching 9 bases. The CDR3 is 16 residues long. Germline V gene data show CDR1 as SGHVS and CDR2 as FNYEAQ. V trimming: 2 bases; J trimming: 8 bases; junction bases outside the gene matches: 10. CDR3 coding DNA: TGTGCCAGCAGCTTAACCGGGACAGGGTATATCGATGAGCAGTTCTTC. Its protein product is CASSLTGTGYIDEQFF.